What follows is one TCR beta chain and its context. Antigen: not known. This sample is part of a study of T cells after yellow fever vaccination. Study in general: Libraries from low-cell-number fractions were prepared with the SMART-Seq v4 Ultra Low Input RNA kit. General observations from the study: Most primary-vaccination clones recurred post-booster (about 96% CD4, about 90% CD8). On re-exposure, the response was weaker but peaked faster, at day 5 versus 15.

With 5 bases removed from V and 2 bases from J, the gap between germline ends came to 10 bases. Per germline, CDR1 SGHRS and CDR2 YFSETQ. This CDR3 region has 13 residues. MiXCR was run by TCRdb on the 5' RACE reads, yielding one entry per CDR3 protein. This table holds some 350,000 distinct CDR3 sequences, approximately 3.9% found once. The receptor's source is a man in his late teens or twenties who received the YFV17D yellow fever vaccine. The sample consisted of PBMCs, taken 5 days after the yellow fever booster vaccination. The gene calls are TRBV5-1 and TRBJ1-1; D not certain. The CDR3 reads CASRQSLNTEAFF. DNA of the CDR3: TGCGCCAGCAGGCAGTCTCTAAACACTGAAGCTTTCTTT.